This is a list of T cell receptor beta chains from one sample in a study of cytomegalovirus exposure and HLA in healthy donors. The protocol was immunoSEQ multiplex PCR, while the TCRdb copy is restricted to in-frame clones and leaves out a portion. The sample consists of about 150,000 clones, more than 65% of them appearing once. Input material: PBMCs. Every receptor here comes from a man in his fifties in good health and CMV-seropositive. Each CDR3 is given without its conserved first and last residue. The order of the fields is J gene, V gene, CDR3 protein.

j_gene: TRBJ1-1; v_gene: TRBV19; CDR3aa: ASSLDFGTEAF
j_gene: TRBJ1-2; v_gene: TRBV7-9; CDR3aa: ASSLEGAYGYT
j_gene: TRBJ2-5; v_gene: TRBV2; CDR3aa: ASRPGLASKLGETQY
j_gene: TRBJ1-2; v_gene: TRBV6-5; CDR3aa: ASSYLGTGDGYT
j_gene: TRBJ2-1; v_gene: TRBV5-1; CDR3aa: ASSAGTLQSSYNEQF
j_gene: TRBJ1-5; v_gene: TRBV4-1; CDR3aa: ASSQEGAGGNQPQH
j_gene: TRBJ1-2; v_gene: TRBV29-1; CDR3aa: SVEGLSDRGDYGYT
j_gene: TRBJ2-3; v_gene: TRBV2; CDR3aa: ASSDGTSTDTQY
j_gene: TRBJ1-1; v_gene: TRBV7-9; CDR3aa: ASSSGWTEAF
j_gene: TRBJ2-1; v_gene: TRBV14; CDR3aa: ASSQGLSGPPSSYNEQF
j_gene: TRBJ2-7; v_gene: TRBV9; CDR3aa: ASSVGGGHEQY
j_gene: TRBJ1-6; v_gene: TRBV6-6; CDR3aa: ASSVQDHSPLH
j_gene: TRBJ1-2; v_gene: TRBV2; CDR3aa: ASRVSGGWNYGYT
j_gene: TRBJ1-3; v_gene: TRBV6-5; CDR3aa: ASSAGASGNTIY
j_gene: TRBJ2-2; v_gene: TRBV19; CDR3aa: ASSIISGGPNTGELF
j_gene: TRBJ1-2; v_gene: TRBV2; CDR3aa: ASSPRDRGGGYT
j_gene: TRBJ1-1; v_gene: TRBV6-5; CDR3aa: ASSTGGNTEAF
j_gene: TRBJ2-6; v_gene: TRBV5-1; CDR3aa: ASSSSGTSGSGANVLT
j_gene: TRBJ2-3; v_gene: TRBV9; CDR3aa: ASSVSLRGDTQY
j_gene: TRBJ2-7; v_gene: TRBV13; CDR3aa: ASSPDSRGYEQY
j_gene: TRBJ1-3; v_gene: TRBV6-5; CDR3aa: ASSRDRGNGNTIY
j_gene: TRBJ2-1; v_gene: TRBV18; CDR3aa: ASSPQLNNEQF
j_gene: TRBJ2-7; v_gene: TRBV6-5; CDR3aa: ASTGTLDYEQY
j_gene: TRBJ1-4; v_gene: TRBV5-8; CDR3aa: ASSFPQAGEKLF
j_gene: TRBJ2-1; v_gene: TRBV7-3; CDR3aa: ASSSSGGVDEQF
j_gene: TRBJ2-1; v_gene: TRBV18; CDR3aa: ASSPVGSSYNEQF
j_gene: TRBJ2-3; v_gene: TRBV10-3; CDR3aa: AISDQGRSISTDTQY
j_gene: TRBJ1-5; v_gene: TRBV19; CDR3aa: ASCPNLAVKPQH
j_gene: TRBJ2-1; v_gene: TRBV7-6; CDR3aa: ASSSGGGLSSYNEQF
j_gene: TRBJ1-1; v_gene: TRBV19; CDR3aa: ASQLVDSTGAEAF
j_gene: TRBJ1-4; v_gene: TRBV11-3; CDR3aa: ASSSTPPGQEIHTEKLF
j_gene: TRBJ1-5; v_gene: TRBV19; CDR3aa: ASSTPLSDKTEPQH
j_gene: TRBJ2-1; v_gene: TRBV2; CDR3aa: ASSEAVEGGQF